The 4 T cell receptor beta chains given below trace back to one sample, sequenced in a study of T cell responses to AZD1222 COVID-19 vaccine. Sequenced by immunoSEQ multiplex PCR; TCRdb stores in-frame clones only, minus some. This sample has around 99,000 clones, with more than 90% found just once. The source was peripheral blood, collected on day 0 of AZD1222 vaccination. These receptors all come from an adult in good health.

The V call is TRBV12-3 or TRBV12-4, the J call TRBJ2-7, with 11 bases lining up with TRBD1. The CDR3 has 12 amino acids. The V and J ends lost 1 base and 11 bases, in that order; junction bases with no gene match: 1. CDR3 DNA: TGTGCCAGCAGTTTAGGGGACAGGGGGAAGTACTTC. Its translation is CASSLGDRGKYF.

The chain joins TRBV3-1 (or the pseudogene TRBV3-2) to TRBJ2-2; a weak D match, TRBD1 (5 bases). The CDR3 contains 15 residues. V was pared by 4 bases and J by 1 base, with 10 bases between. The germline V gene encodes CDR1 LGHDT and CDR2 YNNKEL (reference sequence). The chain's CDR3 is CASSRTLLNTGELFF. CDR3 sequence (DNA): TGTGCCAGCAGCCGGACACTTTTGAACACCGGGGAGCTGTTTTTT.

A word on this clone: Different DNA sequences within this sample yield the same CDR3. V and J are TRBV28 and TRBJ1-2; the match to TRBD1 covers 9 bases. The germline CDR1 and CDR2 sequences are MDHEN and SYDVKM. This CDR3 region has 13 residues. V dropped 6 bases and J dropped 8; count of bases not matched to a gene: 7. CDR3 amino acids: CASSPQGAQGYTF. The CDR3 bases are TGTGCCAGCAGCCCACAGGGGGCGCAAGGCTACACCTTC.

The V call is TRBV28, the J call TRBJ1-6; weak D call: TRBD1 (5 bases). This CDR3 spans 14 amino acids. V was shortened by 3 bases and J by 8 bases, with 11 bases between the two germline ends. CDR1 and CDR2 from the germline V gene are MDHEN and SYDVKM. CDR3 protein: CASSLGGAHSPLHF. The CDR3 bases are TGTGCCAGCAGTTTGGGGGGAGCCCATTCACCCCTCCACTTT.